This T cell receptor (beta chain) comes out of a study of beta chain features in type 1 diabetes. Overall study results and limits: Type 1 diabetes patients had moderately but significantly shorter TCRB CDR3s in all four CD4+ subsets.

The entirety of the isolated RNA underwent reverse transcription, so expressed TCRB transcripts were sequenced. Reads from naive, central memory and regulatory T cell samples averaged about 3.9 million. Here immunoSEQ multiplex PCR was the method, and the copy in TCRdb shows in-frame clones only, minus some. The sample has hundreds of thousands of clones, about 14% seen once. As concerns this clone: Its specificity is not known. One junction end does not reproduce the germline sequence, and a read error may be involved.

This TCR was recovered from a man younger than 35 with type 1 diabetes. Source material: naive CD4+ T cells from blood.

The CDR3 bases are TGTGCTAGCAGCTTAAACCAGGGCGGAAAAGAGACCCAGTACTTC. Translating gives CASSLNQGGKETQYF. V is TRBV7-7 and J is TRBJ2-5; D might be TRBD1 (5 bases). This CDR3 spans 15 amino acids. Germline loops: CDR1 SSHAT, CDR2 FNYEAQ (reference sequence).